This T cell receptor (beta chain) was captured by sequencing in a study of cytomegalovirus exposure and HLA in healthy donors (dated by TCRdb to the late 2010s). A note on the overall study: According to a later analysis, the approximately 120 validation repertoires were produced on the same platform as the 666 repertoires of the first cohort. The study was designed to test whether signatures of past pathogen exposure could be identified by cataloging public T cell receptors. Along with the approximately 700-subject first cohort, a separate validation cohort of over 90 different subjects was used. The study combined high-throughput TCR immunosequencing, statistical association of individual TCRs with disease status, and machine learning to predict cytomegalovirus infection status. The paper as a whole reports these results and caveats: Subsequent analysis determined that TCRs grouped into clusters in the first cohort also showed a tendency toward co-occurrence across the 120 or so validation repertoires, and about 94% of cluster scores exceeded 0. A later analysis lacked HLA typing for the validation cohort, so it scored co-occurrence in that cohort across all 120 or so repertoires. The classifier was reported to diagnose cytomegalovirus status with high specificity and sensitivity in both the original cohort and the validation cohort. In vitro tests confirmed that a few of the cytomegalovirus-associated TCR beta chains recognize cytomegalovirus antigens. According to the authors, the approach could potentially be generalized to other disease states and immunological phenotypes. Most TCR sequences were observed very rarely across donors, whereas some public TCRs were present in many individuals. In the study, about 150 TCR beta chains were listed as associated with cytomegalovirus.

The donors belonged to the validation cohort of about 110 subjects, which was separate from the roughly 700-subject first cohort. With regard to this clone: Its target antigen remains unknown. No much larger clone is present one base from it, and per-base qualities are unavailable.

Via the germline V gene (reference sequence), CDR1 is SGHNT and CDR2 YYREEE. Trimmed from V: 2 bases; trimmed from J: 5 bases; junction bases lacking a gene match: 3. The CDR3 runs 14 amino acids, cysteine and phenylalanine included. The DNA shown is the 42-base CDR3, in frame from base 1. Library prep was done by the immunoSEQ multiplex PCR assay. The original pipeline was this. A statistical classification framework was built to diagnose cytomegalovirus status from the catalog of TCR beta chain sequences. The table was pulled from immuneACCESS by TCRdb, which kept in-frame rearrangements only. Such tables lose some clones; where checked, under half of the loss comes from unresolved V genes, and the rest has no known cause. The V and J calls and clone size come from that table; D and trimming were worked out from the DNA. The sample table holds under 300,000 clones, of which around 87% were seen once. Together, the top ten hold around 0.34% of the sample.

The clonotype originates from a woman aged 18-29 years in good health and CMV-seronegative. The V gene is TRBV5-4 and the J gene is TRBJ2-7; 11 nucleotides in the junction match TRBD1. The specimen sequenced was PBMCs. The nucleotides read TGTGCCAGCAGCTTCGGACAGGGGGCTGACGAGCAGTACTTC. It translates as CASSFGQGADEQYF.